This entry features one T cell receptor beta chain sequence. Its antigen remains unknown. This sample was included in a study of cytomegalovirus exposure and HLA in healthy donors. Study details: A subsequent analysis stated that the 95 to 150 validation repertoires were run on the same platform as the roughly 670 first-cohort repertoires. Broader study findings: According to the study, some 160 TCR beta chains were cytomegalovirus-associated. Cytomegalovirus status, reportedly, was diagnosed with high specificity and sensitivity by the classifier. Confirmation in vitro established that a few CMV-associated chains were specific for CMV antigens.

This CDR3 region has 14 residues. Germline loops: CDR1 LNHNV, CDR2 YYDKDF (reference sequence). Deletions cut 4 bases from V and 6 bases from J, with 13 bases between. The assay was immunoSEQ multiplex PCR, and TCRdb's table has in-frame clones only and misses some. The sample shows some 240,000 clones, approximately 86% of them seen only once. The gene calls are TRBV15 and TRBJ2-1, with D perhaps TRBD2 (6 bases). The sequenced material came from PBMCs. This TCR derives from a woman aged 30 to 39 in good health and CMV-seropositive. CDR3 residues: CATSIRLEGNEQFF. The CDR3 DNA reads as TGTGCCACCAGCATACGACTAGAAGGCAATGAGCAGTTCTTC.